Following are 14 T cell receptor beta chains from one sample sequenced in a study of tumor-infiltrating lymphocytes in primary liver carcinoma (dated by TCRdb to the late 2010s). These reads were obtained on an Illumina HiSeq 2500. A constant-region primer and ProtoScript II reverse transcriptase were used to reverse-transcribe TCRbeta-specific cDNA from roughly 0.5 ug total RNA. Three nested multiplex PCR rounds, following a slightly modified ARM-PCR procedure, were used to build the TCRbeta libraries. Each of the first two PCR rounds ran for around 11 cycles using multiplex TRBV1-TRBV30 forward primers together with a Cbeta reverse primer. The public sequencing data were trimmed at Q25 with fastp and processed into clonotypes with MiXCR by TCRdb, which kept only in-frame beta chains. All rows with the same CDR3 protein become a single entry with the most common DNA and genes. The table for this sample lists 150,000 to 200,000 distinct CDR3 sequences; around 81% of them were counted only once. Of the sample, about a sixth falls within the top ten clones.

Without any cell sorting, total RNA and DNA were extracted together from around 18-30 mg of bulk tissue using the AllPrep DNA/RNA mini kit. Material: tumor tissue from primary liver carcinoma. These receptors were taken from a man in his forties with primary liver carcinoma and hepatitis B virus infection.

Concerning this clonotype: This clone may be a read error of a much larger clone one base away. The chain combines TRBV5-1 with TRBJ2-1; tentatively, D is TRBD1 or TRBD2 (5 bases each). CDR3 length: 15 residues. Germline-derived CDR1 and CDR2 are SGHRS and YFSETQ. CDR3 in DNA: TGCGCCAGCAACTTGGGGACGGTTACAATACAGGAGCAGTTCTTC. Residues: CASNLGTVTIQEQFF. The variable domain in full, completed from reference TRBV5-1 and TRBJ2-1, reads KAGVTQTPRYLIKTRGQQVTLSCSPISGHRSVSWYQQTPGQGLQFLFEYFSETQRNKGNFPGRFSGRQFSNSRSEMNVSTLELGDSALYLCASNLGTVTIQEQFFGPGTRLTVL.

This clonotype has ten or more counts. The chain joins TRBV6-5 to TRBJ2-5; 8 nucleotides line up with TRBD1. CDR1 and CDR2 (germline): MNHEY, SVGAGI. V shed 6 bases and J 5 bases; nucleotides not matched to a gene: 2. The CDR3 consists of 12 residues. The CDR3 DNA sequence: TGTGCCAGCAGACGGGACAGGGAGACCCAGTACTTC. Translation: CASRRDRETQYF.

The V gene is TRBV24-1, the J gene TRBJ2-1, with 7 bases lining up with TRBD1. J gave up 14 bases and V 10 bases, and 19 bases lay outside the gene matches. The germline gives CDR1 KGHDR, CDR2 SFDVKD. This CDR3 is built from 14 residues. The CDR3 nucleotides are TGTGCCACTAAAGACCAAGGGGGCGCCGAGGTTGAGTTCTTC. Its translation is CATKDQGGAEVEFF.

This rearrangement joins TRBV11-2 to TRBJ2-7, with a possible D match to TRBD1 (6 bases). V was pared by 1 base and J by 4 bases, with 14 bases between. This CDR3 spans 15 amino acids. CDR1 is SGHAT and CDR2 is FQNNGV in the germline V gene. The CDR3 nucleotides read TGTGCCAGCAGCTTAGCTGCAGGGGAGTTTTACGAGCAGTACTTC. Translating it yields CASSLAAGEFYEQYF.

About this clonotype itself: In this CDR3 the conserved last residue, phenylalanine or tryptophan, is missing, so a read error is likely. V gene TRBV5-4 combines with J gene TRBJ2-5, with 8 bases identical to TRBD1. The CDR3 is 14 residues long. J gave up 2 bases and V 6 bases, and 6 bases lay outside the gene matches. Germline V gene sequence: CDR1 SGHNT, CDR2 YYREEE (reference sequence). The CDR3 nucleotides are TGTGCCAGCACCTTTAACAGGGGGCAAGAGACCCAGTACTTA. Its protein is CASTFNRGQETQYL.

This clonotype occurred once. No conserved phenylalanine or tryptophan is present at the end of the CDR3, so a read error is the likely explanation. The V call is TRBV10-3, the J call TRBJ1-1; 8 bases match TRBD1. Germline CDR1 and CDR2: ENHRY and SYGVKD. The CDR3 has 14 amino acids. CDR3 sequence (DNA): TGTGCTATCAGCGGACAGGGTCTGAACACAGAAGCTTTCATT. The encoded protein is CAISGQGLNTEAFI.

This clonotype appeared a single time. The germline gene is not matched at one end of the junction; a read error may be the cause. In DNA form, the CDR3 reads TGTGCCTGGAGTAGGACAGGGGTGAATGAGCAGTTTTTC. Encoded protein: CAWSRTGVNEQFF. V usage is TRBV30 and J usage is TRBJ2-1, with 9 bases fitting TRBD1. Germline lookup yields CDR1 GTSNPN and CDR2 SVGIG (reference sequence). The CDR3 has 13 amino acids.

This clonotype occurred once. One end of the junction varies from germline; a read error may be responsible. This chain connects TRBV28 to TRBJ2-1; TRBD2 aligns across 7 bases. The germline gives CDR1 MDHEN, CDR2 SYDVKM. The CDR3 has 13 amino acids. CDR3 sequence reads: CASSLGTNGEHFF. In DNA form, the CDR3 reads TGTGCCAGCAGCCTCGGGACTAACGGTGAGCACTTCTTC. Supplemented by reference TRBV28 and TRBJ2-1, the full variable domain reads DVKVTQSSRYLVKRTGEKVFLECVQDMDHENMFWYRQDPGLGLRLIYFSYDVKMKEKGDIPEGYSVSREKKERFSLILESASTNQTSMYLCASSLGTNGEHFFGPGTRLTVL.

A remark on this clonotype: At one of its ends the junction is not consistent with the germline gene, which may arise from a read error. The chain combines TRBV11-1 with TRBJ2-1, with D perhaps TRBD1 or TRBD2 (5 bases each). Per germline, CDR1 SGHAT and CDR2 FQDESV (reference sequence). The CDR3 covers 15 residues. The CDR3: CASSFQGPLDNEEFF. The CDR3, as DNA: TGTGCCAGTAGCTTCCAGGGACCGCTGGACAATGAGGAATTCTTC.

Points on this clonotype: The conserved final phenylalanine or tryptophan is absent from the CDR3, which likely points to a read error. The limits of the CDR3 on the DNA are not certain, so only TCRdb's listed CDR3 is given. V usage is TRBV6-5 and J usage is TRBJ1-4. Germline V gene sequence: CDR1 MNHEY, CDR2 SVGAGI. The CDR3 comprises 11 residues, both ends counted. CDR3 region: CDSSTKEKLSL.

For this clonotype: Being one base from a much bigger clone, this may be a read error. The CDR3, as DNA: TGTGCCAGCAGTGATCGGAGTTGGCTAGCGGCCTACAATGAGCAGTTCTTC. Its protein product is CASSDRSWLAAYNEQFF. The genes are TRBV25-1 and TRBJ2-1; TRBD2 matches 7 bases. V dropped 3 bases and J dropped 2; count of bases not matched to a gene: 10. Germline loops: CDR1 MGHDK, CDR2 SYGVNS. The CDR3 contains 17 residues.

The V gene is TRBV4-1, the J gene TRBJ2-1, with D possibly matching TRBD2 (5 bases). The CDR3 has 15 amino acids. Germline values: CDR1 MGHRA, CDR2 YSYEKL. The V and J ends lost 0 bases and 15 bases respectively, with 21 bases between them. CDR3 nucleotide sequence: TGCGCCAGCAGCCAAGAAGGGATCGCGGGCCGGAAGCTGTTCTTC. As protein: CASSQEGIAGRKLFF.

The V call is TRBV6-1, the J call TRBJ2-3; no firm D call. Germline V gene data show CDR1 as MNHNS and CDR2 as SASEGT. The CDR3 loop spans 14 amino acids. Trimming shortened V by 10 bases and J by 6 bases, and 20 bases separated the two germline ends. The CDR3 DNA follows: TGTGCCACCATCCTTGGGCCATTGGGGGATACGCAGTATTTT. Translation: CATILGPLGDTQYF.

The J gene is TRBJ2-1, the V gene TRBV5-1; D uncertain. The CDR3 is made up of 15 amino acids. Germline lookup yields CDR1 SGHRS and CDR2 YFSETQ. The V end was cut by 1 base, the J end by 6 bases, with 14 bases between. The CDR3 coding sequence is TGCGCCAGCAGCTTGATTGAATGCGGCTGCAATGAGCAGTTCTTC. Protein: CASSLIECGCNEQFF. The whole variable domain, remainder taken from reference TRBV5-1 and TRBJ2-1, is KAGVTQTPRYLIKTRGQQVTLSCSPISGHRSVSWYQQTPGQGLQFLFEYFSETQRNKGNFPGRFSGRQFSNSRSEMNVSTLELGDSALYLCASSLIECGCNEQFFGPGTRLTVL.